This T cell receptor (beta chain) was observed in a study of blood T cell repertoires in COVID-19. Study at large: Samples came from the United States, Italy and Spain, spanning acute and convalescent COVID-19. PBMCs, B-cell-depleted T cells, or T cells were the source of the cDNA or gDNA that made up the material.

Authors' analysis steps: Quantification of nucleated cells was approximated via reference gene primer amplification. Measured with immunoSEQ multiplex PCR; TCRdb has only the in-frame clones, and not every one. V and J calls and clone size follow that table, whereas D and trimming were derived from the DNA. The sample carries 250,000 or so clones, around 83% recorded once. The CDR3 has 16 amino acids. Trimming cost V 4 bases and J 7 bases, with 19 bases left between them. Germline V gene sequence: CDR1 MNHNS, CDR2 SASEGT. This chain uses TRBV6-1 with TRBJ2-2; possibly TRBD2 for D (7 bases). The sample comprised peripheral blood. The receptor's source is a man between 40 and 49 years old who had recovered from COVID-19. This CDR3 reads CASSVVLGGPYGELFF. The CDR3, as DNA: TGTGCCAGCAGTGTAGTCCTCGGGGGGCCATACGGGGAGCTGTTTTTT.